The entry that follows covers one T cell receptor (beta chain) sequence. The junction had 10 bases not matched to a gene; V was cut back by 2 bases and J by 4 bases. The CDR3 is 16 residues long. Germline V gene lookup returns CDR1 SGHDT and CDR2 YYEEEE. Source study methods: Reference gene primers were amplified, and this amplification served to estimate nucleated cell counts. Generated by immunoSEQ multiplex PCR, the TCRdb table keeps only in-frame clones and is missing some. Clone size and the V and J calls come from that table; the DNA yielded D and trimming. The sample has 46,000 or so clones, 80% to 90% seen once. This sample was included in a study of blood T cell repertoires in COVID-19. Study as a whole: Samples of COVID-19 (acute and convalescent) were obtained from the United States, Italy and Spain. Nucleic acid was either cDNA or gDNA, and it came from T cells, B-cell-depleted T cells, or PBMCs.

Sequences were obtained from peripheral blood. The V gene is TRBV5-6, the J gene TRBJ1-2, with 8 bases that match TRBD1. The clonotype comes from a man aged 50 or older with acute or convalescent COVID-19. The CDR3 bases are TGTGCCAGCAGCTTATGGCCAGGACAGGGTGCCTATGGCTACACCTTC. This gives the protein CASSLWPGQGAYGYTF. The complete variable domain, with remaining parts taken from reference TRBV5-6 and TRBJ1-2, reads DAGVTQSPTHLIKTRGQQVTLRCSPKSGHDTVSWYQQALGQGPQFIFQYYEEEERQRGNFPDRFSGHQFPNYSSELNVNALLLGDSALYLCASSLWPGQGAYGYTFGSGTRLTVV.